These T cell receptor beta chains were read from a single sample in a study of T cell responses to AZD1222 COVID-19 vaccine. The method was immunoSEQ multiplex PCR; TCRdb's version includes in-frame clones alone and lacks a portion of them. In the table there are around 180,000 clones, around 90% of which are singletons. Sample: peripheral blood, taken on day 0 of AZD1222 vaccination. The receptors were gathered from an adult in good health. Both conserved end residues are part of each CDR3. D genes are given only for firm matches. Part of the rows lack a size; the others show once, few, many or a class for expanded clones.

.	TRBV10-3	.	TRBJ2-7	TGTGCCATCAGGGACATCCTGGGGGCGACCTACGAGCAGTACTTC	CAIRDILGATYEQYF
.	TRBV14	.	TRBJ1-1	TGTGCCAGCAGCCAGTGGGTCTACGAAGCGGCTGAAGCTTTCTTT	CASSQWVYEAAEAFF
.	TRBV2	.	TRBJ1-3	TGTGCCAGCCTCAGATCCAGTGGAAACACCATATATTTT	CASLRSSGNTIYF
.	TRBV6-6	TRBD1	TRBJ1-3	TGTGCCAGCAGTACCCGGACAGGGTTGGGAAACACCATATATTTT	CASSTRTGLGNTIYF
.	TRBV10-3	.	TRBJ1-1	TGTGCCATCAGTAGGACAGAGGGTGAAGCTTTCTTT	CAISRTEGEAFF
.	TRBV9	TRBD2	TRBJ2-2	TGTGCCAGCAGCGTAGCCCTAGCGGGGTACACCGGGGAGCTGTTTTTT	CASSVALAGYTGELFF
.	TRBV9	.	TRBJ2-3	TGTGCCAGCAGCGTAGGTATAGTAACAGATACGCAGTATTTT	CASSVGIVTDTQYF
.	TRBV6-5	TRBD1	TRBJ2-7	TGTGCCAGCAAAGGACAGGCCTACGAGCAGTACTTC	CASKGQAYEQYF
.	TRBV6-5	.	TRBJ1-1	TGTGCCAGCAGTTCCTCCAGGACAGATGAAGCTTTCTTT	CASSSSRTDEAFF
.	TRBV28	.	TRBJ1-2	TGTGCCAGCAGCCCATCTCAGGGAGACTATGGCTACACCTTC	CASSPSQGDYGYTF
.	TRBV25-1	.	TRBJ2-7	TGTGCCAGCAACACTGACAGGGGAGGGGGCGAGCAGTACTTC	CASNTDRGGGEQYF
.	TRBV27	.	TRBJ1-5	TGTGCCAGCAGTTTAGGTCAGGGCGGCAATCAGCCCCAGCATTTT	CASSLGQGGNQPQHF
.	TRBV28	.	TRBJ1-2	TGTGCCAGCAGTTTATTGTCCCAGAGGGCGGGCTACACCTTC	CASSLLSQRAGYTF
.	TRBV5-1	TRBD2	TRBJ2-1	TGCGCCAGCAGCTTCGTAGCGGGGGGGACCTACAATGAGCAGTTCTTC	CASSFVAGGTYNEQFF
.	TRBV25-1	TRBD1	TRBJ2-2	TGTGCCAGCAGTATTCCCGGGACAGGGACCGGGGAGCTGTTTTTT	CASSIPGTGTGELFF
.	TRBV30	.	TRBJ2-2	TGTGCCTGGAGTGAGGGGCCCGGGCTTAACACCGGGGAGCTGTTTTTT	CAWSEGPGLNTGELFF
.	TRBV7-8	.	TRBJ2-2	TGTGCCAGCAGCTTAGTAAGGACTACCTACACCGGGGAGCTGTTTTTT	CASSLVRTTYTGELFF
.	TRBV5-1	TRBD1	TRBJ1-1	TGCGCCAGCAGCGAGGGACAGGCTCTCACTGAAGCTTTCTTT	CASSEGQALTEAFF
once	TRBV7-3	TRBD1	TRBJ2-3	TGTGCCAGCAGCCACGGGACAGCCTCCCTTACAGATACGCAGTATTTT	CASSHGTASLTDTQYF
.	TRBV28	TRBD2	TRBJ2-5	TGTGCCAGCAGTTTCCCTACTAGCCGGGGGGAGGAGACCCAGTACTTC	CASSFPTSRGEETQYF
.	TRBV30	TRBD2	TRBJ2-1	TGTGCCTGGATTACTAGCGGGGGCTACAATGAGCAGTTCTTC	CAWITSGGYNEQFF
.	TRBV15	.	TRBJ2-1	TGTGCCACCAGCAGAGAGGCCTCCAGCTCCTACAATGAGCAGTTCTTC	CATSREASSSYNEQFF
.	TRBV5-6	.	TRBJ1-2	TGTGCCAGCAGCCTTTGGACATATGGCTACACCTTC	CASSLWTYGYTF
.	TRBV28	.	TRBJ2-2	TGTGCCAGCATGGGGGGTGAGATCGCCGGGGAGCTGTTTTTT	CASMGGEIAGELFF
.	TRBV9	TRBD2	TRBJ2-3	TGTGCCAGCAGCGCAGCGGGGGTACGCACAGATACGCAGTATTTT	CASSAAGVRTDTQYF
.	TRBV7-8	TRBD1	TRBJ1-5	TGTGCCAGCAGCCCCAGGGGGCGCTTGAGCAATCAGCCCCAGCATTTT	CASSPRGRLSNQPQHF
.	TRBV18	.	TRBJ2-2	TGTGCCAGCTCACCACCTGTTGGCGGGGAGCTGTTTTTT	CASSPPVGGELFF
.	TRBV5-1	TRBD2	TRBJ2-3	TGCGCCAGCAAGATGGATAGCGGGGGTGCCACAGATACGCAGTATTTT	CASKMDSGGATDTQYF
.	TRBV29-1	TRBD1	TRBJ1-2	TGCAGCGTTGCGCGACAGGGATTCAATGGCTACACCTTC	CSVARQGFNGYTF
.	TRBV10-2	.	TRBJ2-1	TGCGCCAGCAGCGAGGGGCGGGCGGGCAATGAGCAGTTCTTC	CASSEGRAGNEQFF
few	TRBV18	.	TRBJ1-2	TGTGCCAGCTCACCAGGGACTGCCTATGGCTACACCTTC	CASSPGTAYGYTF
.	TRBV19	TRBD1	TRBJ1-5	TGTGCCAGTAGTATAGCCGAGGGGGCCTTGATGAGCAATCAGCCCCAGCATTTT	CASSIAEGALMSNQPQHF
.	TRBV12-3/TRBV12-4	.	TRBJ1-2	TGTGCCAGCAGTTTACCCTGGGAGTTCGGCTACACCTTC	CASSLPWEFGYTF
once	TRBV6-5	TRBD1	TRBJ2-7	TGTGCCAGCAGTTCCGCGACAGGGTCCTCCTACGAGCAGTACTTC	CASSSATGSSYEQYF
.	TRBV10-1	.	TRBJ1-2	TGCGCCAGCAGTGAGCTTCTCTTCTTC	CASSELLFF
.	TRBV19	TRBD1	TRBJ2-1	TGTGCCAGTAGTACCGGGACAGGGGTTTTAGGCAATGAGCAGTTCTTC	CASSTGTGVLGNEQFF
.	TRBV3-1/TRBV3-2	TRBD1	TRBJ1-5	TGTGCCAGCAGCCCCACAGGGGGTGTTCAGCCCCAGCATTTT	CASSPTGGVQPQHF
.	TRBV5-6	TRBD1	TRBJ2-3	TGTGCCAGCAGCTTCGGACAGGGCACAGATACGCAGTATTTT	CASSFGQGTDTQYF
.	TRBV7-2	.	TRBJ2-7	TGTGCCAGCAGCTTAGTGAGGGGTCCCACCTACGAGCAGTACTTC	CASSLVRGPTYEQYF
.	TRBV7-2	TRBD2	TRBJ2-5	TGTGCCAGCAGCTTGGCGCGGGGGGTCCAAGAGACCCAGTACTTC	CASSLARGVQETQYF
.	TRBV11-1	.	TRBJ2-5	TGTGCCAGCAGCTTAGACAGTAAAGAGACCCAGTACTTC	CASSLDSKETQYF
once	TRBV5-1	TRBD1	TRBJ2-7	TGCGCCAGCAGCCCCGCCCGCGGGACAGGGTCCTACGAGCAGTACTTC	CASSPARGTGSYEQYF
.	TRBV6-5	.	TRBJ1-3	TGTGCCAGCAGTTACTCAAGGGGCGGCGGTGGAAACACCATATATTTT	CASSYSRGGGGNTIYF
.	TRBV5-6	.	TRBJ2-7	TGTGCCAGCAGCCGCTACTACGAGCAGTACTTC	CASSRYYEQYF
.	TRBV10-2	.	TRBJ2-1	TGCGCCACCCGGGATCCGGCCAATGAGCAGTTCTTC	CATRDPANEQFF
many	TRBV10-2	.	TRBJ1-3	TGCGCCAGCAGTGAGTCGGCAACACCTGGAAACACCATATATTTT	CASSESATPGNTIYF
.	TRBV18	.	TRBJ1-5	TGTGCCAGCTCCCAACGGGAAAGCAATCAGCCCCAGCATTTT	CASSQRESNQPQHF
.	TRBV4-1	.	TRBJ2-5	TGCGCCAGCAGCCAAGCCCCGGCCATAGAGACCCAGTACTTC	CASSQAPAIETQYF
.	TRBV7-8	.	TRBJ2-7	TGTGCCAGCAGCCAAACCCGCTACGAGCAGTACTTC	CASSQTRYEQYF
.	TRBV7-3	.	TRBJ2-2	TGTGCCAGCAGCTTAAGGGGGGAACACGGGGAGCTGTTTTTT	CASSLRGEHGELFF
.	TRBV24-1	TRBD1	TRBJ2-1	TGTGCCACCAGTGATTCCTGGACAGGGAATGAGCAGTTCTTC	CATSDSWTGNEQFF
.	TRBV7-2	.	TRBJ2-6	TGTGCCAGCAGACCTGCCAGGGCCGACCTCTTTCGGGCCAACGTCCTGACTTTC	CASRPARADLFRANVLTF
.	TRBV24-1	.	TRBJ1-5	TGTGCCACCAGTGAGTTATTAAGCAATCAGCCCCAGCATTTT	CATSELLSNQPQHF
.	TRBV28	TRBD2	TRBJ2-7	TGTGCCAGTCTTCGGGCGGGGGGGGCCTACGAGCAGTACTTC	CASLRAGGAYEQYF
.	TRBV9	TRBD2	TRBJ2-3	TGTGCCAGCAGCCCTCGACTAGCGGGAGGCACAGATACGCAGTATTTT	CASSPRLAGGTDTQYF
once	TRBV2	TRBD1	TRBJ2-1	TGTGCCAGCAGTGACAGGGGGCTCTACAATGAGCAGTTCTTC	CASSDRGLYNEQFF
.	TRBV18	TRBD1	TRBJ1-5	TGTGCCAGCTCACCCATCGGGACAGGGGGTAATCAGCCCCAGCATTTT	CASSPIGTGGNQPQHF
.	TRBV30	TRBD1	TRBJ2-4	TGTGCCTGGAGTCGACCCAACCCGCTTCTGACAGGGAATACGGCCAAAAACATTCAGTACTTC	CAWSRPNPLLTGNTAKNIQYF